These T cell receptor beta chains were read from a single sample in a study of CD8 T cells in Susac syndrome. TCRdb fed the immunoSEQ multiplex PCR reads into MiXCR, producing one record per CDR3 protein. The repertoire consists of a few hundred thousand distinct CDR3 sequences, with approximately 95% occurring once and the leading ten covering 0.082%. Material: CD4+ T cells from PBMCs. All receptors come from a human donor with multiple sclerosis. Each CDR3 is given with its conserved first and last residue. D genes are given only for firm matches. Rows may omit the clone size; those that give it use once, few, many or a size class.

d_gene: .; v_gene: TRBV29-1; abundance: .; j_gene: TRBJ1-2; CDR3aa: CSVDYQARYTF; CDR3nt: TGCAGCGTTGACTACCAGGCACGCTACACCTTC
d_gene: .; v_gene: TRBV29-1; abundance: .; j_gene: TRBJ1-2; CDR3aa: CSVDPSGAERGYTF; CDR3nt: TGCAGCGTTGACCCCTCGGGGGCCGAGAGGGGCTACACCTTC
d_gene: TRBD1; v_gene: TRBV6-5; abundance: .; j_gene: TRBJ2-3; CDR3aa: CASRRGRSDTQYF; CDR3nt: TGTGCCAGCAGGAGGGGGCGTTCAGATACGCAGTATTTT
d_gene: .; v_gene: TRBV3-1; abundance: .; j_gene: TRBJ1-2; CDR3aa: CASSQASTAIYGYTF; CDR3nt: TGTGCCAGCAGCCAGGCTTCAACAGCGATATATGGCTACACCTTC
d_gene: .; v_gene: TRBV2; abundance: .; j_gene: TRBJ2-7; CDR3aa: CASSELGADSYEQYF; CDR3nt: TGTGCCAGCAGTGAACTTGGGGCAGACTCCTACGAGCAGTACTTC
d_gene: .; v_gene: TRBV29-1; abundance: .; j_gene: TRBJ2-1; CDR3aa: CSVETGGADEQFF; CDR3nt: TGCAGCGTTGAGACGGGGGGCGCGGATGAGCAGTTCTTC
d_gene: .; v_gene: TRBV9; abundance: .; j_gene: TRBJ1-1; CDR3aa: CASSVATINTEAFF; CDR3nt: TGTGCCAGCAGCGTAGCCACGATAAACACTGAAGCTTTCTTT
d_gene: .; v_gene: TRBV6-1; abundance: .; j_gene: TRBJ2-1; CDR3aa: CASSEVQMPYNEQFF; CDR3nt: TGTGCCAGCAGTGAAGTTCAGATGCCCTACAATGAGCAGTTCTTC
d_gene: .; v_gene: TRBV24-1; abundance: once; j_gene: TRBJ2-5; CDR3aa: CATQAARSTTQYF; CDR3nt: TGTGCCACCCAGGCGGCAAGGTCAACGACCCAGTACTTC
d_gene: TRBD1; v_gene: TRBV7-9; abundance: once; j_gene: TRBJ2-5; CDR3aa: CASSFRQGVETQYF; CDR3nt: TGTGCCAGCAGCTTCAGACAGGGGGTAGAGACCCAGTACTTC
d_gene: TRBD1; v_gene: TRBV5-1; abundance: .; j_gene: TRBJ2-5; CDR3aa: CASSLKTGVETQYF; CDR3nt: TGCGCCAGCAGCTTGAAGACAGGGGTGGAGACCCAGTACTTC
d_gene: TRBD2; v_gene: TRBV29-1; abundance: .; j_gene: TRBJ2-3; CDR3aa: CSVEDPFDGTSGGGTDTQYF; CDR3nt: TGCAGCGTTGAAGATCCGTTCGACGGGACTAGCGGGGGCGGCACAGATACGCAGTATTTT
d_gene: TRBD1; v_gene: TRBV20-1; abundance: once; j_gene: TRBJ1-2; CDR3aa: CSARGTGYGYTF; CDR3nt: TGCAGTGCTAGAGGGACAGGCTATGGCTACACCTTC
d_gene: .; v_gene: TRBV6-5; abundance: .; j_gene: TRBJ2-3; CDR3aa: CASSNTYGQYF; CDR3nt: TGTGCCAGCAGCAATACTTATGGGCAGTATTTT
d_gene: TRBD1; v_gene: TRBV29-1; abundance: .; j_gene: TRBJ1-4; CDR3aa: CSGMTGGEKLFF; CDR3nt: TGCAGCGGCATGACAGGGGGTGAAAAACTGTTTTTT
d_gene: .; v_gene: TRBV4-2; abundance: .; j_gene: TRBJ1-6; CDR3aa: CASSGGMTPLHF; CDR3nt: TGTGCCAGCAGTGGAGGGATGACACCCCTCCACTTT
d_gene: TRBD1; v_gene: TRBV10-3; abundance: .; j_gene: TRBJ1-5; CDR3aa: CAISTTGGGQPQHF; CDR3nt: TGTGCCATCAGTACCACAGGGGGAGGTCAGCCCCAGCATTTT
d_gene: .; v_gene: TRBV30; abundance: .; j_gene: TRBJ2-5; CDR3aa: CAWSVGGWLETQYF; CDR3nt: TGTGCCTGGAGTGTAGGCGGGTGGTTGGAGACCCAGTACTTC
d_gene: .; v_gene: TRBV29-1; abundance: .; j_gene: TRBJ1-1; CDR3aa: CSVELVRTEAFF; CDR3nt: TGCAGCGTCGAGCTGGTGCGCACTGAAGCTTTCTTT
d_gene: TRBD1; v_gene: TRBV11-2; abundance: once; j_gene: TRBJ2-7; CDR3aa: CASTSGTAYEQYF; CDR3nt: TGTGCCAGCACCTCCGGGACAGCCTACGAGCAGTACTTC
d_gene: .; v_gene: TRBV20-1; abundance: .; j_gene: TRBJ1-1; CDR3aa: CSVSYDGGTEAFF; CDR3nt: TGCAGTGTTTCTTACGATGGGGGGACTGAAGCTTTCTTT
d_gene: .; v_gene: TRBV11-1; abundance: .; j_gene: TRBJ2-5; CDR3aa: CASSFGTQETQYF; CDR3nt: TGTGCCAGCAGCTTCGGGACCCAAGAGACCCAGTACTTC
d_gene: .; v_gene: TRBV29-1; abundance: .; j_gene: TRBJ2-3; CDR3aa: CSVEAGEGTDTQYF; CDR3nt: TGCAGCGTTGAGGCAGGGGAGGGCACAGATACGCAGTATTTT
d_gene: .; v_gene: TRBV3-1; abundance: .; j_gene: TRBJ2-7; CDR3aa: CASSQGFTSGYEQYF; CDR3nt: TGTGCCAGCAGCCAAGGCTTCACTTCGGGGTACGAGCAGTACTTC
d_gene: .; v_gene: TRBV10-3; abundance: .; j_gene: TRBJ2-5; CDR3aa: CAISEGAGETQYF; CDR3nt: TGTGCCATCAGTGAAGGGGCGGGGGAGACCCAGTACTTC
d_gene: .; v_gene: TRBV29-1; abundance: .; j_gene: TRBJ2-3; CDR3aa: CSVEANTDTQYF; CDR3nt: TGCAGCGTTGAGGCGAACACAGATACGCAGTATTTT
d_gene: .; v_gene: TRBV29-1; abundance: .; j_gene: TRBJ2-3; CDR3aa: CSVDGLDSTDTQYF; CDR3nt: TGCAGCGTTGACGGGCTAGATAGCACAGATACGCAGTATTTT
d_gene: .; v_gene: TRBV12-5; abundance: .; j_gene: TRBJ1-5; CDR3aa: CASGLLRAGNQPQHF; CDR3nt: TGTGCTAGTGGTCTCCTCAGGGCCGGCAATCAGCCCCAGCATTTT
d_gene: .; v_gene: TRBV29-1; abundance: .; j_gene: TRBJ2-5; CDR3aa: CSVEDLGAETQYF; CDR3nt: TGCAGCGTTGAAGATCTCGGGGCAGAGACCCAGTACTTC
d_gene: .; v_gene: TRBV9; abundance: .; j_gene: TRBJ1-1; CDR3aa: CASSVVVSYTEAFF; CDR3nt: TGTGCCAGCAGCGTAGTCGTTAGTTACACTGAAGCTTTTTTT
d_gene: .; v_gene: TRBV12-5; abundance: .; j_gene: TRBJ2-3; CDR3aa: CASGLLQGRTDTQYF; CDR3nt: TGTGCTAGTGGTTTGTTGCAGGGGCGAACAGATACGCAGTATTTT
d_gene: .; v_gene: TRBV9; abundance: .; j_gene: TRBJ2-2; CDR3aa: CASSVGAAGTGELFF; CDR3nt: TGTGCCAGCAGCGTAGGGGCGGCGGGGACCGGGGAGCTGTTTTTT
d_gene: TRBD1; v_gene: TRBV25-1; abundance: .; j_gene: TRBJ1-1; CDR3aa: CASSGTGILHTEAFF; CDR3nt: TGTGCCAGCAGTGGGACAGGGATTTTGCACACTGAAGCTTTCTTT
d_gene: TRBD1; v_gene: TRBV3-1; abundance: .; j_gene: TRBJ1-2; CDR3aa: CASSPGTGGIYGYTF; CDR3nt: TGTGCCAGCAGCCCCGGGACAGGGGGGATCTATGGCTACACCTTC